Reported below is one T cell receptor beta chain. Its antigen is undetermined. The assay was immunoSEQ multiplex PCR, and TCRdb's table has in-frame clones only and misses some. The table has more than 2 million clones, 93% seen once. The data belong to a study of shared clonotypes between healthy human individuals. Across the whole study: Per-donor plates numbered three CD4 naive, three CD4 memory, two CD8 naive and one CD8 memory. Overall study findings and caveats: Researchers sampled only blood; tissue repertoires likely differ. Incompleteness in sorted-subset sequencing, despite large depth, was shown by rarefaction.

The CDR3 is made up of 15 amino acids. Trimming at V came to 4 bases and at J to 1 base, leaving 4 bases not matched to a gene. The germline V gene has CDR1 KGHSH and CDR2 LQKENI. Cells designated naive CD8 were CD45RO-negative and were positively selected for CCR7, with terminally differentiated effector memory CD45RA+ cells excluded. None of the donors, who were healthy HIV-negative adults, had recently had acute infections or vaccinations. The receptor was derived from a young man in good health. Some clones in this sample may be carry-over from other donors' samples. The chain joins TRBV18 to TRBJ2-3; 8 bases line up with TRBD2. Sequencing used naive CD8+ T cells from PBMCs. In DNA form, the CDR3 reads TGTGCCAGCTCACGACCGGGACTAGGCACAGATACGCAGTATTTT. Translating gives CASSRPGLGTDTQYF. Full variable domain (rest looked up from reference TRBV18 and TRBJ2-3): NAGVMQNPRHLVRRRGQEARLRCSPMKGHSHVYWYRQLPEEGLKFMVYLQKENIIDESGMPKERFSAEFPKEGPSILRIQQVVRGDSAAYFCASSRPGLGTDTQYFGPGTRLTVL.